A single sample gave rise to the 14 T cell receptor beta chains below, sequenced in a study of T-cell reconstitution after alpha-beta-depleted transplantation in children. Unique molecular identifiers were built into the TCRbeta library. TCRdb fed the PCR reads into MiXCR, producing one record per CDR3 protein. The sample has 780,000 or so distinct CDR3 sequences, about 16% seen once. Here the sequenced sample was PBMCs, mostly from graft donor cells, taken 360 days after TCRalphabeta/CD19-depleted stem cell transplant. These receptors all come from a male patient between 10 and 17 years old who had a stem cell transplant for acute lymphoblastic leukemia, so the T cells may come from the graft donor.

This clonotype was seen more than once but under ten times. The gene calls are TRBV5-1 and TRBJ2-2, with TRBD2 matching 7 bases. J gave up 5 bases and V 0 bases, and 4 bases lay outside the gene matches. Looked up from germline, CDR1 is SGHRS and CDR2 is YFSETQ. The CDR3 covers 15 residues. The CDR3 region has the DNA TGCGCCAGCAGCTTGGTTCTAGCGGAGACCGGGGAGCTGTTTTTT. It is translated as CASSLVLAETGELFF. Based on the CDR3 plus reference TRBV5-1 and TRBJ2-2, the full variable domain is KAGVTQTPRYLIKTRGQQVTLSCSPISGHRSVSWYQQTPGQGLQFLFEYFSETQRNKGNFPGRFSGRQFSNSRSEMNVSTLELGDSALYLCASSLVLAETGELFFGEGSRLTVL.

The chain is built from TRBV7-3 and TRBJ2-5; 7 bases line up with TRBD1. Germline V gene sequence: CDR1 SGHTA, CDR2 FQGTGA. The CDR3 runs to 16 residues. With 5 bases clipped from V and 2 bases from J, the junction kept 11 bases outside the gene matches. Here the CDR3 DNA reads TGTGCCAGCAGCCTGGGTGCAGGGGGAGTACAAGAGACCCAGTACTTC. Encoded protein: CASSLGAGGVQETQYF.

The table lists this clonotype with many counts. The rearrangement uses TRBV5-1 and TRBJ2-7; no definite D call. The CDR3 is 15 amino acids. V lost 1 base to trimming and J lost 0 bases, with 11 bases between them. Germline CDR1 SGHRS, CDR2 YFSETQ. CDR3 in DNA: TGCGCCAGCAGCTTGCAGAGGACGGACTCCTACGAGCAGTACTTC. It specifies CASSLQRTDSYEQYF.

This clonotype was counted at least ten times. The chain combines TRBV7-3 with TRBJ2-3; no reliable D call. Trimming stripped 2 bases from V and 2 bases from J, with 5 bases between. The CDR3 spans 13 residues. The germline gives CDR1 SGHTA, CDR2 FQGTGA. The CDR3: CASSLLTTDTQYF. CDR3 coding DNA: TGTGCCAGCAGCTTACTCACCACAGATACGCAGTATTTT.

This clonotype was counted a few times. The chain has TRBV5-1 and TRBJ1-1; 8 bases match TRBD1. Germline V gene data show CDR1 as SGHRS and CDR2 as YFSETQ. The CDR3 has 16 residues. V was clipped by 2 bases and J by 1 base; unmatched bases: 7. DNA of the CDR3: TGCGCCAGCAGCTTAGACCCAGGGGGCTCGAACACTGAAGCTTTCTTT. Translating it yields CASSLDPGGSNTEAFF.

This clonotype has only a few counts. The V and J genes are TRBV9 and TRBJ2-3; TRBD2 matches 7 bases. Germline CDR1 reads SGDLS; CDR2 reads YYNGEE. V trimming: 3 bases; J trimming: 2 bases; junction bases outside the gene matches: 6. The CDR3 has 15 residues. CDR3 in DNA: TGTGCCAGCAGCGGGGGGGGTGGCGCCACAGATACGCAGTATTTT. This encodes CASSGGGGATDTQYF.

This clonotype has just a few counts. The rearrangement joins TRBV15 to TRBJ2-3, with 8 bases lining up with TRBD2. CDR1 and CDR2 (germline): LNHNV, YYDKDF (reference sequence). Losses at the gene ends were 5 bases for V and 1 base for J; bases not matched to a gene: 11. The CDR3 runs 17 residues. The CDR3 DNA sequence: TGTGCCACCAGCCTACGGGAGAGTAGCGGGGGCACAGATACGCAGTATTTT. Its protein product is CATSLRESSGGTDTQYF.

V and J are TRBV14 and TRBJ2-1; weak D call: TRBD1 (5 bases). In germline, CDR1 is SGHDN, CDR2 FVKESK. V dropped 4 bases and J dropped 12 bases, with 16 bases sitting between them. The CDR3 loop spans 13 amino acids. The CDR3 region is CASSPSRVSGQFF. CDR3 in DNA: TGTGCCAGCAGCCCCTCCAGGGTATCAGGGCAGTTCTTC.

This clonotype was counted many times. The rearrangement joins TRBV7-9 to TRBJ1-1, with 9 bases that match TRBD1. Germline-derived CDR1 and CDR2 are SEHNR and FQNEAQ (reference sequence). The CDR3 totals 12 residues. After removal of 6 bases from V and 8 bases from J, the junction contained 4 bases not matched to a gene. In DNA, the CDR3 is TGTGCCAGCAGGGGGACAGGGTGGGAAGCTTTCTTT. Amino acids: CASRGTGWEAFF.

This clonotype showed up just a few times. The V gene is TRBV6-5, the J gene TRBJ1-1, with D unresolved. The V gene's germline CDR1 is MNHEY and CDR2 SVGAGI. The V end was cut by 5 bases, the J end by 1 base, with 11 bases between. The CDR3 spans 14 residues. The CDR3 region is CASSNRHPNTEAFF. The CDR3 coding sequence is TGTGCCAGCAGTAACCGACACCCGAACACTGAAGCTTTCTTT.

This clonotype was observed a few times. The CDR3 loop reads CASSDRTGSNSPLHF. DNA for the CDR3: TGTGCCAGCAGTGATCGGACAGGGAGTAATTCACCCCTCCACTTT. The chain couples TRBV12-3 or TRBV12-4 to TRBJ1-6; 8 nucleotides align to TRBD1. Unmatched junction bases numbered 6, after V lost 5 bases and J lost 6 bases. The CDR3 has 15 amino acids.

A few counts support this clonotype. The CDR3 sequence: CASGQGLDTQYF. CDR3 bases: TGTGCCTCAGGTCAGGGGCTGGATACGCAGTATTTT. The chain has TRBV10-3 and TRBJ2-3, with TRBD1 as a possible D gene (6 bases). V was pared by 11 bases and J by 6 bases, with 15 bases between. The CDR3 is 12 amino acids. Germline V CDR1 and CDR2: ENHRY, SYGVKD.

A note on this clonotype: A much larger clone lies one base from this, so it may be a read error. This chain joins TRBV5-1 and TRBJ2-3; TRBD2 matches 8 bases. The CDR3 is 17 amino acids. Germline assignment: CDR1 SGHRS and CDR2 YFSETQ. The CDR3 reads CASSLLLSGSATDTQCF. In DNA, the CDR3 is TGCGCCAGCAGCCTCCTGCTGAGCGGGAGTGCGACAGATACGCAGTGTTTT.

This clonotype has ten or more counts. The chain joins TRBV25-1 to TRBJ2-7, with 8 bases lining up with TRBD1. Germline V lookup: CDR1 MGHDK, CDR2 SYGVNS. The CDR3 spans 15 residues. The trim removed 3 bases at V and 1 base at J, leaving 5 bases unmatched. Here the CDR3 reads CASSEPGTGSYEQYF. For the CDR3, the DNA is TGTGCCAGCAGTGAGCCCGGGACAGGTTCCTACGAGCAGTACTTC.